The 21 T cell receptor beta chains below were found in one sample sequenced in a study of T cells in Graves' hyperthyroidism and ophthalmopathy. Amplification targeted TCR beta CDR3 regions from RNA transcripts. The HTBI primer set served for first-round RT-PCR of the TCR CDR3. Using its own MiXCR run on the multiplex PCR reads, TCRdb lists one record per CDR3 protein. The sample lists roughly 650,000 distinct CDR3 sequences, 15% to 20% occurring once. The sample consisted of blood. The receptors were gathered from a woman in her thirties or forties with Graves' ophthalmopathy.

This clonotype occurred many times. The gene calls are TRBV2 and TRBJ2-1; 14 bases agree with TRBD2. The CDR3 loop spans 14 amino acids. Trimming took 6 bases from V and 8 from J; bases not matched to a gene: 3. The germline gives CDR1 SNHLY, CDR2 FYNNEI. CDR3 loop: CASRTSGGADEQFF. The CDR3 DNA reads TGTGCCAGCAGGACTAGCGGGGGGGCGGATGAGCAGTTCTTC. The whole variable domain, filled in from reference TRBV2 and TRBJ2-1, reads EPEVTQTPSHQVTQMGQEVILRCVPISNHLYFYWYRQILGQKVEFLVSFYNNEISEKSEIFDDQFSVERPDGSNFTLKIRSTKLEDSAMYFCASRTSGGADEQFFGPGTRLTVL.

The chain joins TRBV5-1 to TRBJ2-1; no firm D call. The CDR3 has 15 residues. Germline V gene sequence: CDR1 SGHRS, CDR2 YFSETQ. V was clipped by 1 base and J by 1 base, with 9 bases between them. The CDR3: CASSLSPTSYNEQFF. The DNA for the CDR3 is TGCGCCAGCAGCTTGTCGCCTACGTCCTACAATGAGCAGTTCTTC.

The CDR3 here is CSVRTGDNEQYF. For the CDR3, the DNA is TGCAGCGTAAGGACAGGGGATAACGAGCAGTACTTC. This sequence joins TRBV29-1 and TRBJ2-7, with 9 positions matching TRBD1. This CDR3 contains 12 residues. CDR1 SQVTM and CDR2 ANQGSEA come from the germline V gene. The ends lost 6 bases at V and 5 bases at J; junction bases unmatched: 5.

The gene calls are TRBV20-1 and TRBJ2-3, with 9 bases fitting TRBD2. Germline loops: CDR1 DFQATT, CDR2 SNEGSKA (reference sequence). The CDR3 has 16 residues. V was pared by 0 bases and J by 2 bases, with 6 bases of the junction left unmatched. CDR3 sequence reads: CSARDLSGRNTDTQYF. The CDR3 bases are TGCAGTGCTAGAGATCTTAGCGGGAGAAACACAGATACGCAGTATTTT.

This clonotype occurred many times. V usage is TRBV11-2 and J usage is TRBJ2-2; D is tentatively TRBD1 or TRBD2 (5 bases each). V was pared by 1 base and J by 8 bases, with 14 bases between. Germline V CDR1 and CDR2: SGHAT, FQNNGV. There are 15 residues in the CDR3. This CDR3 reads CASSLGRRGRGELFF. CDR3 in DNA: TGTGCCAGCAGCTTAGGCCGAAGGGGACGGGGGGAGCTGTTTTTT.

This clonotype showed up many times. The chain uses TRBV2 and TRBJ1-5, with D unclear. Germline assignment: CDR1 SNHLY and CDR2 FYNNEI. This CDR3 region has 14 residues. Trimming left V 2 bases short and J 0 bases short, with 5 bases between. The CDR3 region has the DNA TGTGCCAGCAGTGAACACTTTAGCAATCAGCCCCAGCATTTT. It codes for CASSEHFSNQPQHF.

The gene calls are TRBV5-1 and TRBJ2-5; maybe TRBD1 (5 bases). Between the trimmed V and J ends, which lost 5 bases and 4 bases, there was a span of 18 bases. The CDR3 has 15 residues. CDR1 and CDR2 from the germline V gene are SGHRS and YFSETQ. The CDR3 region has the DNA TGCGCCAGCAGTGCCACCTCAGGGCTTGGAGAGACCCAGTACTTC. It codes for CASSATSGLGETQYF.

This clonotype was picked up many times. A much larger clone lies a single base off, so this may be a read error. The V and J genes are TRBV5-6 and TRBJ2-3; D ambiguous. The CDR3 runs 14 residues. Looked up from germline, CDR1 is SGHDT and CDR2 is YYEEEE. Trimming took off 0 bases at V and 1 base at J, with 6 bases between the two ends. The CDR3 DNA reads TGTGCCAGCAGCTTGGCACGGGGCACAGATACGCAGTATTTT. This encodes CASSLARGTDTQYF.

In this sample, this clonotype turned up a few times. The chain carries TRBV15 and TRBJ2-1; D uncertain. Germline assignment: CDR1 LNHNV and CDR2 YYDKDF (reference sequence). Trimming pared 1 base from V and 9 bases from J, leaving 10 bases between. The CDR3 spans 13 residues. The CDR3 DNA follows: TGTGCCACCAGCAGAGGAGAAAGTCCTGAGCAGTTCTTC. Translating it yields CATSRGESPEQFF.

This clonotype was counted at least ten times. V usage is TRBV11-2 and J usage is TRBJ1-2; TRBD1 matches at 7 bases. The CDR3 runs to 16 residues. CDR1 is SGHAT and CDR2 is FQNNGV in the germline V gene. V lost 1 base, J lost 1 base, and 6 bases stayed unmatched. The CDR3 coding sequence is TGTGCCAGCAGCTTAGTAGGGGGCGAGTTTAACTATGGCTACACCTTC. Protein product: CASSLVGGEFNYGYTF.

The chain joins TRBV3-1 to TRBJ2-6, with 12 bases aligning to TRBD1. The CDR3 spans 18 residues. With V trimmed by 5 bases and J by 3 bases, 8 bases remained unmatched. Germline V gene lookup returns CDR1 LGHDT and CDR2 YNNKEL (reference sequence). CDR3 loop: CASSSRDRGPLGANVLTF. CDR3 DNA sequence: TGTGCCAGCAGCTCCCGGGACAGGGGGCCCCTTGGGGCCAACGTCCTGACTTTC.

V and J are TRBV20-1 and TRBJ1-4; 8 nucleotides align to TRBD1. CDR1 is DFQATT, CDR2 SNEGSKA, per germline (reference sequence). The CDR3 sequence is 14 residues long. The CDR3 spells CSLFGQGTNEKLFF. In DNA form, the CDR3 reads TGCAGCCTATTTGGACAGGGAACTAATGAAAAACTGTTTTTT.

Points on this clonotype: A much larger clone sits a single nucleotide away, making a read error possible. The V and J genes are TRBV2 and TRBJ2-2; D may be TRBD2 (6 bases). CDR3 length equals 17 residues. Germline V gene data show CDR1 as SNHLY and CDR2 as FYNNEI. CDR3 DNA: TGTGCCAGCGGCCCAATCACCGCGGGATCCCTTACCGGGGAGCCGTTTTTT. Translation gives CASGPITAGSLTGEPFF. Filled out from reference TRBV2 and TRBJ2-2, the complete variable domain reads EPEVTQTPSHQVTQMGQEVILRCVPISNHLYFYWYRQILGQKVEFLVSFYNNEISEKSEIFDDQFSVERPDGSNFTLKIRSTKLEDSAMYFCASGPITAGSLTGEPFFGEGSRLTVL.

This clonotype showed up many times. The chain links TRBV29-1 to TRBJ2-1; 8 bases line up with TRBD2. V dropped 4 bases and J dropped 5; count of bases not matched to a gene: 1. CDR3 length: 12 amino acids. Looked up from germline, CDR1 is SQVTM and CDR2 is ANQGSEA. In DNA, the CDR3 is TGCAGCGTTGGAGCGGGGGACAATGAGCAGTTCTTC. As protein: CSVGAGDNEQFF.

The gene calls are TRBV2 and TRBJ1-1; TRBD1 is a possible D gene (5 bases). The CDR3 length is 14 residues. Germline CDR1 SNHLY, CDR2 FYNNEI. V lost 7 bases and J 1 base, leaving 13 bases between the germline ends. The CDR3 loop is CASTGVQGNTEAFF. In nucleotides, the CDR3 is TGTGCCAGCACTGGGGTCCAGGGGAACACTGAAGCTTTCTTT.

The rearrangement links TRBV6-1 to TRBJ1-5, with 7 positions matching TRBD1. Germline V gene sequence: CDR1 MNHNS, CDR2 SASEGT. The ends lost 2 bases at V and 4 bases at J; junction bases unmatched: 8. This CDR3 is built from 16 residues. CDR3 coding DNA: TGTGCCAGCAGTGAACACTACCGGGACAGAAATCAGCCCCAGCATTTT. Its protein is CASSEHYRDRNQPQHF.

This clonotype turned up a few times. This rearrangement joins TRBV7-3 to TRBJ2-2; tentatively, D is TRBD1 (6 bases). The CDR3 length is 15 residues. The V and J ends lost 6 bases and 0 bases respectively, with 11 bases between them. Germline lookup yields CDR1 SGHTA and CDR2 FQGTGA. The CDR3 loop is CASSQGSANTGELFF. As DNA, the CDR3 is TGTGCCAGCAGTCAGGGGTCGGCGAACACCGGGGAGCTGTTTTTT.

Here the CDR3 DNA reads TGTGCCAGCAGTTTAGGGACAGGGGGGAACGAGCAGTACTTC. Residues: CASSLGTGGNEQYF. The chain recombines TRBV12-3 or TRBV12-4 with TRBJ2-7; TRBD1 matches at 10 bases. With V trimmed by 1 base and J by 5 bases, 2 bases remained unmatched. There are 14 residues in the CDR3.

This clonotype was seen only a few times. The rearrangement joins TRBV11-2 to TRBJ1-3; no firm D call. Per the germline V gene, CDR1 is SGHAT and CDR2 is FQNNGV. CDR3 length equals 16 residues. The V gene lost 1 base and the J gene lost 0 bases, with 10 bases spanning the gap. The CDR3 DNA reads as TGTGCCAGCAGCTTAGGCGGCGTAGGCTCTGGAAACACCATATATTTT. Encoded protein: CASSLGGVGSGNTIYF.

The table lists this clonotype with many counts. This chain uses TRBV11-2 with TRBJ2-7; 9 bases match TRBD2. V gave up 0 bases and J gave up 2 bases; unmatched junction bases: 8. The CDR3 length is 17 residues. Germline V gives CDR1 SGHAT, CDR2 FQNNGV. The CDR3 DNA follows: TGTGCCAGCAGCTTAGATTACAGCGGGAGGTCCCCCTACGAGCAGTACTTC. It encodes CASSLDYSGRSPYEQYF.

This clonotype was observed at least ten times. The rearrangement uses TRBV7-8 and TRBJ2-3; 8 bases fit TRBD2. V lost 4 bases to trimming and J lost 4 bases; unmatched junction nucleotides: 16. The CDR3 contains 18 residues. CDR1 and CDR2 from the germline V gene are SGHVS and FQNEAQ. In DNA form, the CDR3 reads TGTGCCAGCAGCTCTGCCCTCCATGGGGGGCGGGGGGCAGATACGCAGTATTTT. Amino acids: CASSSALHGGRGADTQYF.